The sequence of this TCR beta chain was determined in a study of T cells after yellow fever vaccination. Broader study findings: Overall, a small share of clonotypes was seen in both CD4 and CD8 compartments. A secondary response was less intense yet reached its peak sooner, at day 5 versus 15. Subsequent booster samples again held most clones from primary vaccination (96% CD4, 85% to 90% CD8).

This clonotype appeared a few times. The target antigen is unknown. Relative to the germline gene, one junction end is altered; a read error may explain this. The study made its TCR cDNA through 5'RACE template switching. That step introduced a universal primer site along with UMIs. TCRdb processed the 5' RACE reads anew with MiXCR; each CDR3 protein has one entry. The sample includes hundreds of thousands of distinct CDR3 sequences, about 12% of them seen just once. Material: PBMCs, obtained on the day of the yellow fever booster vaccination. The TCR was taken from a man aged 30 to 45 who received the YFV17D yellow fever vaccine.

CDR3 coding DNA: TGTGCCAGCAGATGGAACGAACTGAACACTGAAGATTTCTTT. Amino acid sequence: CASRWNELNTEDFF. The gene calls are TRBV6-5 and TRBJ1-1, with D uncertain. Germline CDR1 and CDR2: MNHEY and SVGAGI. The CDR3 covers 14 residues.